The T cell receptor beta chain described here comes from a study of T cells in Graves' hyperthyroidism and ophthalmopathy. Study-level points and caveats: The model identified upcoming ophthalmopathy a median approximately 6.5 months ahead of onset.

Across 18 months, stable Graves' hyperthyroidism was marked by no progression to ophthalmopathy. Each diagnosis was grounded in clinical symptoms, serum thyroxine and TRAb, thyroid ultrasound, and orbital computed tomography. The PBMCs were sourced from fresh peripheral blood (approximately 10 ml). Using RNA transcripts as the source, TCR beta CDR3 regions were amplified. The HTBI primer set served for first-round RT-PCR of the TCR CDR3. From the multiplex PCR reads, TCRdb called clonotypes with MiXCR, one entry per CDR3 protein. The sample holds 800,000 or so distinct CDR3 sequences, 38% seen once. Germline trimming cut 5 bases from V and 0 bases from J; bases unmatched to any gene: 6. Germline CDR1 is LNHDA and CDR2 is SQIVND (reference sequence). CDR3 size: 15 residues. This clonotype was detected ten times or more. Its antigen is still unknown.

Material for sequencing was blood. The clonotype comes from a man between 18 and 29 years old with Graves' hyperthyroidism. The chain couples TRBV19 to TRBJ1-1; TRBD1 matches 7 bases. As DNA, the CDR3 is TGTGCCAGTAGTTTCAACAGGGGCTTGAACACTGAAGCTTTCTTT. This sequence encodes CASSFNRGLNTEAFF.